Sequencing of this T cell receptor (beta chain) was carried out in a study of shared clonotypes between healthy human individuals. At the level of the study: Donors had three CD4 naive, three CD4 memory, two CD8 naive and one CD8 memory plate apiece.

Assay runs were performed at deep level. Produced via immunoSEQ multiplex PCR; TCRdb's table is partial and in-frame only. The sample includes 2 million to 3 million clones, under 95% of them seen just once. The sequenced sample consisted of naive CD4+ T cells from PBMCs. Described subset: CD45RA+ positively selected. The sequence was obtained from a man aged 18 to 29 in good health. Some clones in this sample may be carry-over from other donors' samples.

The CDR3 spells CASSQGTGGGEQYF. The DNA of the CDR3 is TGCGCCAGCAGCCAAGGTACAGGGGGTGGCGAGCAGTACTTC. The V and J genes are TRBV4-1 and TRBJ2-7, with 8 bases aligning to TRBD1. The CDR3 sequence is 14 residues long. J lost 6 bases, V lost 1 base, and 5 bases had no gene match. Looked up from germline, CDR1 is MGHRA and CDR2 is YSYEKL.